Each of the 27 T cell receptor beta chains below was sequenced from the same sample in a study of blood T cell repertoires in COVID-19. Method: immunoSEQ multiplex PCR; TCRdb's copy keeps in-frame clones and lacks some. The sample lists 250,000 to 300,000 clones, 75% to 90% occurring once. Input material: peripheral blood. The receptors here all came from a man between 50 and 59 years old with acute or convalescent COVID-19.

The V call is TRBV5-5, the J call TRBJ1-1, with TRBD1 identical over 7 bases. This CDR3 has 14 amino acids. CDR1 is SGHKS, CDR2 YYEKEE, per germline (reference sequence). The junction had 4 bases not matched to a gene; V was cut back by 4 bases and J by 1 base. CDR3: CASSPRQGNTEAFF. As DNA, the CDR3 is TGTGCCAGCAGCCCGCGACAGGGGAACACTGAAGCTTTCTTT.

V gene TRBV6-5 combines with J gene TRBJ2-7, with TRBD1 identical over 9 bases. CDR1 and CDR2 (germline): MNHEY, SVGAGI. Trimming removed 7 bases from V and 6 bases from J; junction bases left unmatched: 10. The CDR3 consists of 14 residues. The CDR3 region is CASTHGQGSGEQYF. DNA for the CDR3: TGTGCCAGCACCCACGGACAGGGGTCTGGCGAGCAGTACTTC.

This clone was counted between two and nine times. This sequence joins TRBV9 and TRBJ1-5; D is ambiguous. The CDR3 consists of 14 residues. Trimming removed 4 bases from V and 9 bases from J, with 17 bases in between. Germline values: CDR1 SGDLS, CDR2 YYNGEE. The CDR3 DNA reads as TGTGCCAGCAGCTTTTTTGCGGCCCCGCCGCCCCAGCATTTT. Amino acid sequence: CASSFFAAPPPQHF.

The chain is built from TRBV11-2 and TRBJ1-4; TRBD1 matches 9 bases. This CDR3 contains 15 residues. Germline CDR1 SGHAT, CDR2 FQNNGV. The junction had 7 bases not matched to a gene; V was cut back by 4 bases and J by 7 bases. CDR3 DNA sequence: TGTGCCAGCAGCTCCGGGACAGGGTTAGTTGAAAAACTGTTTTTT. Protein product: CASSSGTGLVEKLFF.

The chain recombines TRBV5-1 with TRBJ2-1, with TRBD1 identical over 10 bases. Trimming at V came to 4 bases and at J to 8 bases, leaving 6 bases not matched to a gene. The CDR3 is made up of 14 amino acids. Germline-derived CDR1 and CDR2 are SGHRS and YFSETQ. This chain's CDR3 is CASSRRQGADEQFF. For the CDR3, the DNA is TGCGCCAGCAGCAGGCGACAGGGGGCAGATGAGCAGTTCTTC.

Written as DNA, the CDR3 is TGCGCCAGCAGCTTGGACGGGACTAGCGGGGGGACCCTCTACGAGCAGTACTTC. This encodes CASSLDGTSGGTLYEQYF. The rearrangement links TRBV5-1 to TRBJ2-7, with 15 bases that match TRBD2. The CDR3 runs to 18 residues. Germline CDR1 SGHRS, CDR2 YFSETQ. Trimming took 0 bases from V and 3 from J; bases not matched to a gene: 7.

DNA of the CDR3: TGTGCCAGCAGTAATCGACAGGCTCAAAAACTGTTTTTT. This codes for CASSNRQAQKLFF. This chain joins TRBV6-2 or TRBV6-3 and TRBJ1-4, with D possibly TRBD1 on 6 matching bases. This CDR3 spans 13 amino acids. Per germline, CDR1 MNHEY and CDR2 SVGEGT. The V and J ends lost 5 bases and 9 bases respectively, with 13 bases between them.

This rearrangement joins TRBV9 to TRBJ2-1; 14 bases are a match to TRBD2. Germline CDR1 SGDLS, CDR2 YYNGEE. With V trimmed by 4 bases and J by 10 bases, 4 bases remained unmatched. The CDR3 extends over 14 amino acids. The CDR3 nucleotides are TGTGCCAGCAGCCCGGGACTAGCGGGGGAGGAGCAGTTCTTC. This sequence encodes CASSPGLAGEEQFF. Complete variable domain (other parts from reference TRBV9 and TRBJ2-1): DSGVTQTPKHLITATGQRVTLRCSPRSGDLSVYWYQQSLDQGLQFLIQYYNGEERAKGNILERFSAQQFPDLHSELNLSSLELGDSALYFCASSPGLAGEEQFFGPGTRLTVL.

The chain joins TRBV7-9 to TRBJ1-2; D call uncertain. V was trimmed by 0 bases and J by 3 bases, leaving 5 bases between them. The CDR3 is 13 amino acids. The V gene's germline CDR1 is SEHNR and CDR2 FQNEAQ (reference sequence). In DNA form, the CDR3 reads TGTGCCAGCAGCTTAGCGCTACACTATGGCTACACCTTC. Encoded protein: CASSLALHYGYTF.

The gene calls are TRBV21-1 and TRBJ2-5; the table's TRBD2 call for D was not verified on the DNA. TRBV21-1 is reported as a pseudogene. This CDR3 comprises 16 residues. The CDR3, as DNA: TGTGCCAGCAGCAAAGAGGGACTAGCGGGGAAAGAGACCCAGTACTTC. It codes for CASSKEGLAGKETQYF.

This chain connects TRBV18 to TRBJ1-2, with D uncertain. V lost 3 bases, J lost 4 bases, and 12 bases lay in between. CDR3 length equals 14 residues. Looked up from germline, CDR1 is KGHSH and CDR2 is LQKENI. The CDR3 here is CASSPRESPYGYTF. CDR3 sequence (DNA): TGTGCCAGCTCACCGAGGGAAAGCCCCTATGGCTACACCTTC.

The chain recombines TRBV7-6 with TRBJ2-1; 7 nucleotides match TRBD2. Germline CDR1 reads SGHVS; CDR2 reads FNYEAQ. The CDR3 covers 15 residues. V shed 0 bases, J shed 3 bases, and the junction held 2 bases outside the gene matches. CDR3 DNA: TGTGCCAGCAGCTTAGCGGGGGGGGTCTACAATGAGCAGTTCTTC. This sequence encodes CASSLAGGVYNEQFF.

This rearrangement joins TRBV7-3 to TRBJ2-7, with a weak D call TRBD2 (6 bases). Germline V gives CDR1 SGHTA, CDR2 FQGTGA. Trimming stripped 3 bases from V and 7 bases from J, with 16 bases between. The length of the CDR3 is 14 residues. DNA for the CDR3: TGTGCCAGCAGCTTGGGGACTTTGGGTGGGGAGCAGTACTTC. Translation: CASSLGTLGGEQYF.

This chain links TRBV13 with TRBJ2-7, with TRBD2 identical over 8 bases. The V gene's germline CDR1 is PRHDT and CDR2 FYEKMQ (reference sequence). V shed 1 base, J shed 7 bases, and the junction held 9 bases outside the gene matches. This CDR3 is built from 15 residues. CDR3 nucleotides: TGTGCCAGCAGCTTAGCCGGGACTAGGGTGGTTGAGCAGTACTTC. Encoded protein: CASSLAGTRVVEQYF.

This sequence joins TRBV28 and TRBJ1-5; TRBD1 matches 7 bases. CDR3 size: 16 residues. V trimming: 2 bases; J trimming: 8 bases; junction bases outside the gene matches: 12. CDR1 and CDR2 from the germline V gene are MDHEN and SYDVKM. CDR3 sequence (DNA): TGTGCCAGCAGTTTAGTAGTGGAGGGGGCCGAGGAGCCCCAGCATTTT. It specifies CASSLVVEGAEEPQHF.

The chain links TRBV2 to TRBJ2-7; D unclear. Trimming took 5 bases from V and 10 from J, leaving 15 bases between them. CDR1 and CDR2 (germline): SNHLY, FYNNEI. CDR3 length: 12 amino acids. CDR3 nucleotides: TGTGCCAGCAGTCTCCGAGGAGCTGTTCAGTACTTC. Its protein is CASSLRGAVQYF.

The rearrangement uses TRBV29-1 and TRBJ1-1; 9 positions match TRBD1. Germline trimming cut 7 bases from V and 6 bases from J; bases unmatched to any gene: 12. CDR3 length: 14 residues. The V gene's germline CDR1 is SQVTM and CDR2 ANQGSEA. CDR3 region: CSARSPGQGPEAFF. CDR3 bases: TGCAGCGCGCGGTCCCCGGGACAGGGACCTGAAGCTTTCTTT. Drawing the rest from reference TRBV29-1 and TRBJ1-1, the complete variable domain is SAVISQKPSRDICQRGTSLTIQCQVDSQVTMMFWYRQQPGQSLTLIATANQGSEATYESGFVIDKFPISRPNLTFSTLTVSNMSPEDSSIYLCSARSPGQGPEAFFGQGTRLTVV.

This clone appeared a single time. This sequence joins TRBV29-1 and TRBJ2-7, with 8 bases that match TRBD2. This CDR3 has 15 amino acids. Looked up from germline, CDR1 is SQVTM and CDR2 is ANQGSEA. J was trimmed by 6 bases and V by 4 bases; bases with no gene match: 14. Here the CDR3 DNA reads TGCAGCGTTGGGGGGACTAGTAATCCCTCCGCCGAGCAGTACTTC. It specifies CSVGGTSNPSAEQYF.

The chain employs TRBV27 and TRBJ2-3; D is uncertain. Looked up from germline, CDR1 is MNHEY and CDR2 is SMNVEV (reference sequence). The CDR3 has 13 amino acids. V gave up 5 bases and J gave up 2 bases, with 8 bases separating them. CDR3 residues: CASSLAYTDTQYF. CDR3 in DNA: TGTGCCAGCAGTCTCGCCTACACAGATACGCAGTATTTT.

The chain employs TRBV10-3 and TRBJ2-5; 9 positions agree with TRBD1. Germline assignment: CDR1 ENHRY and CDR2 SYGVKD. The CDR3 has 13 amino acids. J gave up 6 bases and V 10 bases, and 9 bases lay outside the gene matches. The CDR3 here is CATLRDREQTQYF. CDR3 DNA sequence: TGTGCCACCCTCCGGGACAGGGAACAGACCCAGTACTTC.

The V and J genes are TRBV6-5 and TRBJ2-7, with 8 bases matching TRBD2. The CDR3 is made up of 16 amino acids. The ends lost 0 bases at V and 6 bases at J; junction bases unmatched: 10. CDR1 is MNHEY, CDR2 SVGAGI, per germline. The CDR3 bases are TGTGCCAGCAGTTACTCGATGCCGCGGGGGGCGGGCGAGCAGTACTTC. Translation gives CASSYSMPRGAGEQYF.

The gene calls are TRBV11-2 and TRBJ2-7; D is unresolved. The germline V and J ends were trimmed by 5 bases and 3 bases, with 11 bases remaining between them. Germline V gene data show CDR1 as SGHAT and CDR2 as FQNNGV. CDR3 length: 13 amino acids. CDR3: CASSPLIRYEQYF. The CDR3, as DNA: TGTGCCAGCAGCCCCCTTATTCGCTACGAGCAGTACTTC.

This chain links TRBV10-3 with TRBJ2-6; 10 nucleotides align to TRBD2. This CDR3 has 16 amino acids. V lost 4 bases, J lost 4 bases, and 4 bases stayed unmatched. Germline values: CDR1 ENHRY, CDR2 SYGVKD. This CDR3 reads CAISGTSGSGANVLTF. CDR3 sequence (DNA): TGTGCCATCAGTGGGACTAGCGGTTCAGGGGCCAACGTCCTGACTTTC.

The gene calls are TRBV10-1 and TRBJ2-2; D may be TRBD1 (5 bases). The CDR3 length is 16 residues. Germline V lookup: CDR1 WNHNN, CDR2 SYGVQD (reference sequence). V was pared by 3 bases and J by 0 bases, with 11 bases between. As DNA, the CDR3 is TGCGCCAGCAGTGAATGGGGCAGGGCGAACACCGGGGAGCTGTTTTTT. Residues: CASSEWGRANTGELFF.

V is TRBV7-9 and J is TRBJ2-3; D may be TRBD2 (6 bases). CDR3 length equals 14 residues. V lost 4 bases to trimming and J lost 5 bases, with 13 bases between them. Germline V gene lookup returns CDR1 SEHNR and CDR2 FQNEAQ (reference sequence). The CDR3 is CASSSEWGEDTQYF. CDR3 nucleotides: TGTGCCAGCAGCTCCGAGTGGGGGGAAGATACGCAGTATTTT.

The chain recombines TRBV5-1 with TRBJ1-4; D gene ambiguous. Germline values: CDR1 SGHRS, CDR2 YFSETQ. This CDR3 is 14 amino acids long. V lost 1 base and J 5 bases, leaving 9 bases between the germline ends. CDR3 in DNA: TGCGCCAGCAGCTTGATGCAGCGGAATGAAAAACTGTTTTTT. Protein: CASSLMQRNEKLFF. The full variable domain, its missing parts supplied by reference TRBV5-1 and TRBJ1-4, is KAGVTQTPRYLIKTRGQQVTLSCSPISGHRSVSWYQQTPGQGLQFLFEYFSETQRNKGNFPGRFSGRQFSNSRSEMNVSTLELGDSALYLCASSLMQRNEKLFFGSGTQLSVL.

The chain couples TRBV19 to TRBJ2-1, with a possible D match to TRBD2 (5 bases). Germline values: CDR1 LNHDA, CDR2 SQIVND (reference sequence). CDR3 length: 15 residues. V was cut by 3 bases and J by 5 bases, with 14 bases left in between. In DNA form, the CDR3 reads TGTGCCAGTAGTATCGTCCCGGGGTGGCACAATGAGCAGTTCTTC. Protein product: CASSIVPGWHNEQFF.